Sequencing of this T cell receptor beta chain was carried out in a study of vaccination effects on CD4 cells after COVID-19 (dated by TCRdb to 2022 to 2024). Looking at the study overall: Post-vaccine samples across the study were collected a median of 72 days after the second dose, with a range of 14 to 241. Altogether, around eleven COVID-19 convalescent patients and a few SARS-CoV-2-naive healthy vaccine recipients made up the full study. In the study, cultures from other donors were sequenced using the Oncomine TCR Beta short-read assay on an Illumina iSeq 100. SARS-CoV-2 spike-specific CD4+ TCR repertoires were compared before and after mRNA vaccination in COVID-19 convalescent patients and in infection-naive vaccine recipients. Study-wide findings and limitations: Among healthy vaccine recipients, nearly all vaccine-induced clones were SARS-CoV-2 mono-reactive, and just 1 of 255 was cross-reactive with common cold coronaviruses. Marked clonal contraction was observed in both infection-induced and vaccine-induced clones at late post-vaccination timepoints, consistent with waning T cell responses. The study was limited by a small number of convalescent patients, and early post-infection timepoints were lacking.

In the ViraFEST assay, PBMC were stimulated with viral peptide pools, and TCR sequencing was then used to find antigen-specific CD4+ T cell clonotypes based on their expansion. After less than eleven days of culture, CD4+ T cells were isolated with the EasySep CD4+ T cell isolation kit. Each participant received two doses of an mRNA SARS-CoV-2 vaccine, either BNT162b2 or mRNA-1273. The absence of prior SARS-CoV-2 infection in healthy vaccine recipients was confirmed by negative nucleocapsid antibodies before and after vaccination. Two million PBMC per well were cultured with 9 to 10 ug/ml peptides in IMDM containing roughly 5% human AB serum, about 10 IU/ml IL-2 and gentamicin. Half of the culture medium was replaced with fresh IL-2-containing medium on days 3 and 7. Unless noted otherwise, every peptide stimulation condition was cultured in triplicate wells. PBMC were separated from whole blood using Ficoll-Paque Plus gradient centrifugation and were then either cryopreserved at -140C or used fresh. The spike proteins of SARS-CoV-2 and of the common cold coronaviruses HCoV-NL63, HCoV-OC43 and HCoV-229E were spanned by overlapping peptide pools. The QIAamp micro DNA kit was used to extract genomic DNA from the cultured CD4+ T cells.

On this clone: It lacks a known antigen. The input lacks base qualities; no much larger clone sits a single base away.

The protocol used for the library was the immunoSEQ multiplex PCR assay. DNA from the cultured, isolated CD4+ T cells was subjected to TCR beta CDR3 sequencing. In the original analysis: The analysis removed non-productive TCR sequences, trimmed reads to the CDR3 region, and retained only CDR3s that were 7 or more amino acids long. Antigen-specific clonotypes were identified using the MANAFEST web app by comparison of expansion in peptide wells against reference cultures. For clones to be considered positive, expansion at FDR<0.05 versus reference and all other wells, an odds ratio above 5, and a frequency above 0.1% in two replicate wells were required. Cross-reactive clonotypes were defined as significantly expanded in SARS-CoV-2 spike wells and in at least one common cold coronavirus spike condition. CDR3 similarity was assessed by Levenshtein distance using the stringdist R package, and unrooted trees were constructed with ape in R 3.6.1. This immuneACCESS table, as held by TCRdb, lists in-frame sequences with V and J called but not all clones. Of the missing ones, under half trace to an unresolved V gene in checked studies; the others have no known cause. That table supplies the V and J calls and clone size; D and trimming were determined from the DNA. This sample comprises about 35,000 clones, roughly 82% of them detected only once. Around 1.5% of the sample rests with the top ten.

Sequenced material: CD4+ T cells from PBMCs cultured with HCoV-NL63 spike peptides, taken after COVID-19 vaccination. This specimen's cell subset or site label, per the study, means: HCoV-NL63 spike overlapping peptide pool stimulation. The origin of this receptor is a human donor who received a COVID-19 vaccine. Some clones in this sample may be carry-over from other donors' samples.

The DNA sequence is as follows: TGCGCCAGCAGCTTCGGAATGAGCACTGAAGCTTTCTTT. Translated, this gives CASSFGMSTEAFF. This chain joins TRBV5-1 to TRBJ1-1; no confident D gene assignment can be made. Reading the germline V gene gives CDR1 SGHRS and CDR2 YFSETQ. The CDR3 numbers 13 residues from cysteine through phenylalanine. Just CDR3 DNA is preserved here, 39 bases in frame from base 1. V is reduced by 2 bases and J by 4 bases, leaving a spacing of 9 bases between them. Here the CDR3 is joined to the reference TRBV5-1 and TRBJ1-1 genes, and the full variable domain is: KAGVTQTPRYLIKTRGQQVTLSCSPISGHRSVSWYQQTPGQGLQFLFEYFSETQRNKGNFPGRFSGRQFSNSRSEMNVSTLELGDSALYLCASSFGMSTEAFFGQGTRLTVV.